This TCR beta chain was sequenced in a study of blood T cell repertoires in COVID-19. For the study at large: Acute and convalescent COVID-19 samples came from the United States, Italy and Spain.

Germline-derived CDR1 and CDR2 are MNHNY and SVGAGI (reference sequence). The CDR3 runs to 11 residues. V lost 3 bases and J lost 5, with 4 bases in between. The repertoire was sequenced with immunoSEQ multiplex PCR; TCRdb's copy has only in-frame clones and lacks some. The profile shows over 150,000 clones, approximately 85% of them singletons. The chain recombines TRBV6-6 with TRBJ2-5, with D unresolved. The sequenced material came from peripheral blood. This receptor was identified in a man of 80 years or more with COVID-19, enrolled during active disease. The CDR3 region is CASSYSETQYF. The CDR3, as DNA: TGTGCCAGCAGTTATTCGGAGACCCAGTACTTC.